The 13 T cell receptor beta chains presented below share a single source sample, sequenced in a study of T cell clonotyping in hematopoietic cell transplantation. Libraries were prepared by immunoSEQ multiplex PCR; TCRdb keeps only in-frame clonotypes and omits some of them. The sample lists approximately 12,000 clones, 72% occurring once. Sequencing used peripheral blood mononuclear cells, obtained 180 days after allogeneic stem cell transplant. Receptors originate from a male patient between 60 and 69 years old who had an allogeneic stem cell transplant from an unrelated donor, so the T cells may come from the graft donor. Some clones in this sample may be carry-over from other donors' samples.

The chain has TRBV6-1 and TRBJ2-5, with D uncertain. TRBJ2-7 explains the end of the DNA better; the J call may be wrong. Germline CDR1 MNHNS, CDR2 SASEGT. The CDR3 spans 13 residues. The CDR3 nucleotides read TGTGCCAGCATGATGGTGGGGTACTACGAGCAGTACTTC. It encodes CASMMVGYYEQYF.

In its sample, this clone was seen a few times. The chain links TRBV4-3 to TRBJ2-1; D is unresolved. CDR3 size: 14 residues. Trimming took off 0 bases at V and 10 bases at J, with 13 bases between the two ends. Germline V lookup: CDR1 LGHNA, CDR2 YSLEER. CDR3 protein: CASSQERAWPEQFF. The DNA for the CDR3 is TGCGCCAGCAGCCAAGAAAGGGCATGGCCGGAGCAGTTCTTC.

The V and J genes are TRBV7-2 and TRBJ2-4, with a weak D call TRBD2 (7 bases). There are 14 residues in the CDR3. The V end lost 5 bases, the J end lost 6 bases, and 14 bases lay between the germline ends. Germline CDR1 SGHTA, CDR2 FQGNSA. The CDR3 coding sequence is TGTGCCAGCAGCACCGCGGGGGCCCCAAACATTCAGTACTTC. This encodes CASSTAGAPNIQYF. Supplemented by reference TRBV7-2 and TRBJ2-4, the full variable domain reads GAGVSQSPSNKVTEKGKDVELRCDPISGHTALYWYRQSLGQGLEFLIYFQGNSAPDKSGLPSDRFSAERTGGSVSTLTIQRTQQEDSAVYLCASSTAGAPNIQYFGAGTRLSVL.

This chain joins TRBV29-1 and TRBJ1-2; D is perhaps TRBD1 (5 bases). The CDR3 spans 15 residues. Trimming stripped 0 bases from V and 9 bases from J, with 20 bases between. Germline lookup yields CDR1 SQVTM and CDR2 ANQGSEA. The CDR3 sequence is CSVEDLSVGQASYTF. The DNA of the CDR3 is TGCAGCGTTGAAGATCTTTCTGTGGGGCAGGCCAGCTACACCTTC.

The V and J genes are TRBV5-4 and TRBJ2-2; TRBD2 might be the D (5 bases). Germline values: CDR1 SGHNT, CDR2 YYREEE (reference sequence). The CDR3 length is 12 residues. The V end was cut by 3 bases, the J end by 7 bases, with 7 bases between. In DNA form, the CDR3 reads TGTGCCAGCAGCTCGGCGGGCGGGGAGCTGTTTTTT. It yields the protein CASSSAGGELFF.

This chain connects TRBV7-2 to TRBJ1-2; D perhaps matches TRBD1 (6 bases). V lost 6 bases and J 1 base, leaving 15 bases between the germline ends. Germline loops: CDR1 SGHTA, CDR2 FQGNSA. This CDR3 has 15 amino acids. CDR3 region: CASSTLGQINYGYTF. In DNA form, the CDR3 reads TGTGCCAGCAGTACCCTAGGACAGATTAACTATGGCTACACCTTC.

The gene calls are TRBV30 and TRBJ2-7; 7 bases align to TRBD2. Germline CDR1 is GTSNPN and CDR2 is SVGIG (reference sequence). V lost 2 bases to trimming and J lost 4 bases; unmatched junction nucleotides: 14. This CDR3 spans 16 amino acids. The CDR3 nucleotides are TGTGCCTGGAGTTTCCCCAGGGCTAGCGGAGGATACGAGCAGTACTTC. Protein sequence: CAWSFPRASGGYEQYF.

The CDR3 DNA sequence: TGTGCCAGCAGCTTAGGGGGTGAGGTGAATCAGCCCCAGCATTTT. It codes for CASSLGGEVNQPQHF. The gene calls are TRBV7-6 and TRBJ1-5, with unresolved D. Trimming stripped 1 base from V and 4 bases from J, with 11 bases between. This CDR3 is built from 15 residues. CDR1 and CDR2 (germline): SGHVS, FNYEAQ.

The rearrangement joins TRBV7-3 to TRBJ2-6, with D possibly matching TRBD1 (6 bases). The CDR3 has 16 residues. Trimming pared 5 bases from V and 2 bases from J, leaving 13 bases between. Looked up from germline, CDR1 is SGHTA and CDR2 is FQGTGA. The CDR3: CASSPTRQAGANVLTF. CDR3 in DNA: TGTGCCAGCAGCCCAACCAGACAGGCTGGGGCCAACGTCCTGACTTTC.

V is TRBV30 and J is TRBJ1-6; 7 bases are a match to TRBD1. This CDR3 is 15 amino acids long. Germline V gene lookup returns CDR1 GTSNPN and CDR2 SVGIG (reference sequence). After removal of 2 bases from V and 5 bases from J, the junction contained 6 bases not matched to a gene. The CDR3 bases are TGTGCCTGGAGTTCGACAGGGATCAATAATTCACCCCTCCACTTT. This translates into CAWSSTGINNSPLHF.

This clone was picked up one time. The genes are TRBV6-5 and TRBJ2-7, with D maybe TRBD1 (5 bases). Germline CDR1 is MNHEY and CDR2 is SVGAGI. Trimming took 2 bases from V and 6 from J, leaving 14 bases between them. The CDR3 covers 14 residues. In DNA, the CDR3 is TGTGCCAGCAGTTACGCCCAAAACCAGGGCGAGCAGTACTTC. It encodes CASSYAQNQGEQYF.

V is TRBV11-3 and J is TRBJ2-3, with D tentatively TRBD1 or TRBD2 (5 bases each). Trimming left V 1 base short and J 0 bases short, with 8 bases between. Germline V gene data show CDR1 as SGHNT and CDR2 as YENEEA. CDR3 size: 15 residues. The CDR3 protein is CASSLGGVSTDTQYF. In nucleotides, the CDR3 is TGTGCCAGCAGCTTAGGAGGGGTCAGCACAGATACGCAGTATTTT.

This chain links TRBV10-1 with TRBJ1-1, with unresolved D. The germline V and J ends were trimmed by 3 bases and 3 bases, with 8 bases remaining between them. The CDR3 has 13 residues. Germline values: CDR1 WNHNN, CDR2 SYGVQD (reference sequence). CDR3 DNA sequence: TGCGCCAGCAGTGAAATCCTGGACACTGAAGCTTTCTTT. Protein: CASSEILDTEAFF.